This TCR beta chain originates from a study of shared clonotypes between healthy human individuals. At the deep level, the assay was run. Under the authors' procedure: Filtering differed for immunoSEQ, which gave only junction sequences without quality scores. Libraries were prepared by immunoSEQ multiplex PCR; TCRdb keeps only in-frame clonotypes and omits some of them. The DNA was the basis for D and trimming; V, J and clone size are from that table. The sample carries roughly 1,000,000 clones, about four fifths recorded once. Trimming left V 3 bases short and J 7 bases short, with 10 bases between. Germline lookup yields CDR1 SEHNR and CDR2 FQNEAQ (reference sequence). The CDR3 spans 12 residues. This clone was found a few times. CD4+ cells yielded CD45RA+ naive and CD45RA-negative memory subsets.

The sample consisted of memory CD4+ T cells from PBMCs. The sample's subset: CD45RA-negative fraction. The receptor comes from a man aged 18 to 30 in good health. Some clones in this sample may be carry-over from other donors' samples. The chain combines TRBV7-9 with TRBJ2-7; D remains unclear. The CDR3 nucleotides are TGTGCCAGCAGCTTTGGATACTGGGAGCAGTACTTC. Translating it yields CASSFGYWEQYF.